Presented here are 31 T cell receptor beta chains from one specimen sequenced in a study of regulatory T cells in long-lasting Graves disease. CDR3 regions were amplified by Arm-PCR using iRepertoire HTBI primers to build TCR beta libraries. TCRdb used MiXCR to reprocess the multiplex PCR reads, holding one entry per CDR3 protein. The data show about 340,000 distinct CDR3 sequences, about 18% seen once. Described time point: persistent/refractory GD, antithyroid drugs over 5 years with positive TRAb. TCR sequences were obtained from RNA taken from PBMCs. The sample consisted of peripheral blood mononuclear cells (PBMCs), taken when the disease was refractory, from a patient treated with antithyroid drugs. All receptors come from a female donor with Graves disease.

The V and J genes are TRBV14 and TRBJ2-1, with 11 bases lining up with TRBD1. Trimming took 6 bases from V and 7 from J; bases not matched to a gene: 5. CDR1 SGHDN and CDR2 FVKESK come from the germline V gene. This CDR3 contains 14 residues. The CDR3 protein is CASRWTGGSNEQFF. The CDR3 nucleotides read TGTGCCAGCAGATGGACAGGGGGCTCGAATGAGCAGTTCTTC.

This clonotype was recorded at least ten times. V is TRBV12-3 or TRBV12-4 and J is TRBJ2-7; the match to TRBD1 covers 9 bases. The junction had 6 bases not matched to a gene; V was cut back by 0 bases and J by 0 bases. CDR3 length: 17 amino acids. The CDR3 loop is CASSLAFRDRVSYEQYF. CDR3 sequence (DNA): TGTGCCAGCAGTTTAGCTTTCCGGGACAGGGTCTCCTACGAGCAGTACTTC.

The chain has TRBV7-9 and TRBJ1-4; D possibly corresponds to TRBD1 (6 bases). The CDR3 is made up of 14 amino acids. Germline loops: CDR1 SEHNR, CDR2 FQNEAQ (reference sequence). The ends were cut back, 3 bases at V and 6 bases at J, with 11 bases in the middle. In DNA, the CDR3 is TGTGCCAGCAGCTTGATAGGGGGGGATGAAAAACTGTTTTTT. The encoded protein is CASSLIGGDEKLFF.

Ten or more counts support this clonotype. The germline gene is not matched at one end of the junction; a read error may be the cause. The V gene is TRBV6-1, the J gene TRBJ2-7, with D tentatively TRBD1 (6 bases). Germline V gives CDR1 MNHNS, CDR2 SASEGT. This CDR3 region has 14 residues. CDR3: CASSEGQADYGQYF. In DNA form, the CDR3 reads TGTGCCAGCAGTGAAGGACAGGCCGACTACGGGCAGTACTTC.

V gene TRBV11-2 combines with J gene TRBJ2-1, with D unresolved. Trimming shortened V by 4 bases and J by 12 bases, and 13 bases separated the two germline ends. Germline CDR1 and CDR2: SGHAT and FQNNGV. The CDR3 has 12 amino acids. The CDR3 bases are TGTGCCAGCAGCTCCCCCCCGTCGGGGCAGTTCTTC. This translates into CASSSPPSGQFF.

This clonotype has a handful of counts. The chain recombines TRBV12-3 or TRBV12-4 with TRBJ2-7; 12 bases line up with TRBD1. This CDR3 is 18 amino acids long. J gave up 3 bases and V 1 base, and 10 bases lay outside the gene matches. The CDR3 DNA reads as TGTGCCAGCAGTTTAGAGGGACAGGGGGCCTGGGGAAACTACGAGCAGTACTTC. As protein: CASSLEGQGAWGNYEQYF.

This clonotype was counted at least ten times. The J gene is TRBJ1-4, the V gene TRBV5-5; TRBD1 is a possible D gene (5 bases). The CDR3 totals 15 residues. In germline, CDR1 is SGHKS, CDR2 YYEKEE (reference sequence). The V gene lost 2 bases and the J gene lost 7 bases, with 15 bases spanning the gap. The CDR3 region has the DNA TGTGCCAGCAGCTTTACAGGCTCAGGGTCTGAAAAACTGTTTTTT. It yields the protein CASSFTGSGSEKLFF.

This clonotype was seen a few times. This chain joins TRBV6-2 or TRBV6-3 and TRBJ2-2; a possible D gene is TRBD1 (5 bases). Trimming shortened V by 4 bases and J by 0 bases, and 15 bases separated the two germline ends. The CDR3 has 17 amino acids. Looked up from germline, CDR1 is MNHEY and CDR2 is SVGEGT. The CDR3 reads CASSSAGQGPNTGELFF. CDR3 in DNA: TGTGCCAGCAGTTCGGCAGGGCAGGGTCCGAACACCGGGGAGCTGTTTTTT.

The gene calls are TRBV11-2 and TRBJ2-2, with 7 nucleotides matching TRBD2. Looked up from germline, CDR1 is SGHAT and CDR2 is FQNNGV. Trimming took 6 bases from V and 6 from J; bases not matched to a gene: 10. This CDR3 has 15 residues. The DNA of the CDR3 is TGTGCCAGCAGTTCTATCGGGAGGAATCCCGGGGAGCTGTTTTTT. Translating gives CASSSIGRNPGELFF. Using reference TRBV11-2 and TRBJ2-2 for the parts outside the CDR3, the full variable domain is EAGVAQSPRYKIIEKRQSVAFWCNPISGHATLYWYQQILGQGPKLLIQFQNNGVVDDSQLPKDRFSAERLKGVDSTLKIQPAKLEDSAVYLCASSSIGRNPGELFFGEGSRLTVL.

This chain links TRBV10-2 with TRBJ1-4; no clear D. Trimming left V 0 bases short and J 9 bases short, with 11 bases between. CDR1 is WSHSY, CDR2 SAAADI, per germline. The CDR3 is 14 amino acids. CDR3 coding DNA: TGCGCCAGCAGTGAGTCGAGATGGGGTAAAAAACTGTTTTTT. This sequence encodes CASSESRWGKKLFF.

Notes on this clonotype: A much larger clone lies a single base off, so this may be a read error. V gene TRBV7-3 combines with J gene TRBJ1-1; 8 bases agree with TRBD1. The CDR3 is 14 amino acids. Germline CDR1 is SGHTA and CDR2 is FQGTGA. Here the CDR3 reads CAGSLQGGHTEAFF. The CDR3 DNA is TGTGCCGGCAGCTTACAGGGGGGCCACACTGAAGCTTTCTTT.

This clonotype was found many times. In DNA form, the CDR3 reads TGTGCCTGGAGTGTGAAAGGGGCATCAACGACCCAGTACTTC. Amino acids: CAWSVKGASTTQYF. The chain joins TRBV30 to TRBJ2-5; D might be TRBD1 (5 bases). The CDR3 spans 14 residues. From germline, CDR1 is GTSNPN and CDR2 SVGIG (reference sequence). Between the trimmed V and J ends, which lost 0 bases and 7 bases, there was a span of 15 bases.

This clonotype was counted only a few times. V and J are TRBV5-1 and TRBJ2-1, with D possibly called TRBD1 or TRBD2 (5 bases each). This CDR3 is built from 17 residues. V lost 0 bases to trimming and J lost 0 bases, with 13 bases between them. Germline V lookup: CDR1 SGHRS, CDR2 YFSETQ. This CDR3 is CASSLDVVGGSYNEQFF. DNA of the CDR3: TGCGCCAGCAGCTTGGACGTGGTTGGGGGCTCCTACAATGAGCAGTTCTTC.

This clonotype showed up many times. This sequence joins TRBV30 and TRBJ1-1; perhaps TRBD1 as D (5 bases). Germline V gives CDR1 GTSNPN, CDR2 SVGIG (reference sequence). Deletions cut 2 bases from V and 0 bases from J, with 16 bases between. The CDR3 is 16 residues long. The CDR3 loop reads CAWSRDAPKMNTEAFF. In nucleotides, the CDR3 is TGTGCCTGGAGTCGGGACGCCCCAAAGATGAACACTGAAGCTTTCTTT. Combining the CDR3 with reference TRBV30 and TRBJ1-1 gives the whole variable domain SQTIHQWPATLVQPVGSPLSLECTVEGTSNPNLYWYRQAAGRGLQLLFYSVGIGQISSEVPQNLSASRPQDRQFILSSKKLLLSDSGFYLCAWSRDAPKMNTEAFFGQGTRLTVV.

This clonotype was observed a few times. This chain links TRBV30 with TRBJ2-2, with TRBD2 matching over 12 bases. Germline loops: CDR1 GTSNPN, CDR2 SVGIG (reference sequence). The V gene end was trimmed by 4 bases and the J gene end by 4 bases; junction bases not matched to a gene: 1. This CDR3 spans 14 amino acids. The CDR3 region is CAWTSGRATGELFF. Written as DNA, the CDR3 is TGTGCCTGGACTAGCGGGAGGGCCACCGGGGAGCTGTTTTTT.

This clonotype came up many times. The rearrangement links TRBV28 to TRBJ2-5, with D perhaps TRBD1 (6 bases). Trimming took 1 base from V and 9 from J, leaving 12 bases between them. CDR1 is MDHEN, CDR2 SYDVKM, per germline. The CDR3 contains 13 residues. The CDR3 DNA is TGTGCCAGCAGTTTATCGAACAGGGTGGCCCAGTACTTC. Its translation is CASSLSNRVAQYF.

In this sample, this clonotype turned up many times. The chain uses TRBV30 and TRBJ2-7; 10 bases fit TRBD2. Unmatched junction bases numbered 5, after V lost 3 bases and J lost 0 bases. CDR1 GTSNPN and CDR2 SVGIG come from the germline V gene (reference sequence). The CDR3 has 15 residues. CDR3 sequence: CAWSFSGGRSYEQYF. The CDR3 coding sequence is TGTGCCTGGAGCTTTAGCGGGGGGCGCTCCTACGAGCAGTACTTC.

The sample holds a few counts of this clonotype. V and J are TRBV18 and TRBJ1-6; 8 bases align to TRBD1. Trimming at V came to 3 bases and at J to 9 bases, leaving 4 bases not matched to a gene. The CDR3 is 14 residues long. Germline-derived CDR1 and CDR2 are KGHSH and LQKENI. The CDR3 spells CASSPGQGPSPLHF. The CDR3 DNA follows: TGTGCCAGCTCACCTGGACAGGGCCCTTCACCCCTCCACTTT.

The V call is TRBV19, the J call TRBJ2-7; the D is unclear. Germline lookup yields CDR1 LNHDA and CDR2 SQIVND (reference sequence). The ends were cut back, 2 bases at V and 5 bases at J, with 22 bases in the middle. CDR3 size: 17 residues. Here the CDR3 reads CASSIQGPVYGRDEQYF. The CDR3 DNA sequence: TGTGCCAGTAGTATACAAGGGCCAGTCTATGGTCGGGACGAGCAGTACTTC.

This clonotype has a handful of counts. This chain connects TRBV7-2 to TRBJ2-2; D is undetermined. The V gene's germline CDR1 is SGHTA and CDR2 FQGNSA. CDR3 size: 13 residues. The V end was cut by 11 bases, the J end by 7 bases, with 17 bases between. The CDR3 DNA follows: TGTGCCGGCACCCGTGGGCGGATCGGGGAGCTGTTTTTT. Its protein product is CAGTRGRIGELFF.

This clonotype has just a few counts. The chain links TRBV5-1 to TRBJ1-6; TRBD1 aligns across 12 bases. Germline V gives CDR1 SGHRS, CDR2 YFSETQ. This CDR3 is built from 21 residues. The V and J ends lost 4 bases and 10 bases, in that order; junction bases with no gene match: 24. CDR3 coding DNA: TGCGCCAGCAGCCGCCCTCCACTCCCCCGGGACAGGGGGCGGATCGGGTCACCCCTCCACTTT. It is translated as CASSRPPLPRDRGRIGSPLHF. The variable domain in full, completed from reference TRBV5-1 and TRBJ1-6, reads KAGVTQTPRYLIKTRGQQVTLSCSPISGHRSVSWYQQTPGQGLQFLFEYFSETQRNKGNFPGRFSGRQFSNSRSEMNVSTLELGDSALYLCASSRPPLPRDRGRIGSPLHFGNGTRLTVT.

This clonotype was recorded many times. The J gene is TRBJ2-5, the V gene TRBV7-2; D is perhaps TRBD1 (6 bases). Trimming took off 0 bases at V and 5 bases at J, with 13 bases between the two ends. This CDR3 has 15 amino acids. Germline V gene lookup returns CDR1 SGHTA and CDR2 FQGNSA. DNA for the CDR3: TGTGCCAGCAGCTTAGCTTCGACAGGCCGGGAGACCCAGTACTTC. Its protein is CASSLASTGRETQYF.

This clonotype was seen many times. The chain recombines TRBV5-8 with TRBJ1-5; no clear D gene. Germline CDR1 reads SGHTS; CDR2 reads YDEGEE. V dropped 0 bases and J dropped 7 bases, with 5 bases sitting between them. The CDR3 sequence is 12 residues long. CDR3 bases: TGTGCCAGCAGCTTGGTCTTCCAGCCCCAGCATTTT. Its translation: CASSLVFQPQHF.

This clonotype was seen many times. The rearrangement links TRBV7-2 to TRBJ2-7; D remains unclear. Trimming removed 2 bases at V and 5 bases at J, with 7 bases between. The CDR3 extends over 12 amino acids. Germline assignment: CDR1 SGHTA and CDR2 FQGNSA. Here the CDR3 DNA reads TGTGCCAGCAGCTTAACGGGCGACGAGCAGTACTTC. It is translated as CASSLTGDEQYF.

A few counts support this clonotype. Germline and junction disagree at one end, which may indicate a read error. The CDR3 loop reads CATSGDRVVKNIQYF. The CDR3 region has the DNA TGTGCCACCAGCGGAGACAGGGTCGTCAAAAACATTCAGTACTTC. The chain employs TRBV15 and TRBJ2-4; 7 bases are shared with TRBD1. Germline CDR1 reads LNHNV; CDR2 reads YYDKDF (reference sequence). This CDR3 contains 15 residues.

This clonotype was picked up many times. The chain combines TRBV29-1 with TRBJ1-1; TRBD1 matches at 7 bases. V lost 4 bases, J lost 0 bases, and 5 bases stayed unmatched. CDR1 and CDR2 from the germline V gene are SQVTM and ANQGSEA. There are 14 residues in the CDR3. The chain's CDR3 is CSVAAQGLNTEAFF. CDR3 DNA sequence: TGCAGCGTTGCCGCACAGGGGTTGAACACTGAAGCTTTCTTT.

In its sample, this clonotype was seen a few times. The CDR3 region is CASSSPLGQRNSPLHF. The CDR3, as DNA: TGTGCCAGCAGTTCTCCCCTCGGCCAGCGGAATTCACCCCTCCACTTT. This chain links TRBV27 with TRBJ1-6; D not certain. V dropped 4 bases and J dropped 7 bases, with 17 bases sitting between them. In germline, CDR1 is MNHEY, CDR2 SMNVEV (reference sequence). CDR3 length: 16 amino acids.

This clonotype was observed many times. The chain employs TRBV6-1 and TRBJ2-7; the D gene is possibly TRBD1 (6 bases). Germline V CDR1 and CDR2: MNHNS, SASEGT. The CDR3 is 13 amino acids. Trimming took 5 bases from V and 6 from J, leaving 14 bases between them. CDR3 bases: TGTGCCAGCAGTAACAGGGACCTCGGCGAGCAGTACTTC. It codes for CASSNRDLGEQYF.

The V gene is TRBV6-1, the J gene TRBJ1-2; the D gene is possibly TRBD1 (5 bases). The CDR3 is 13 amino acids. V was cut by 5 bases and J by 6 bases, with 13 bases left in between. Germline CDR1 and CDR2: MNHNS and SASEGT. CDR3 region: CASSPRGEDGYTF. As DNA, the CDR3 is TGTGCCAGCAGTCCCCGAGGGGAAGATGGCTACACCTTC.

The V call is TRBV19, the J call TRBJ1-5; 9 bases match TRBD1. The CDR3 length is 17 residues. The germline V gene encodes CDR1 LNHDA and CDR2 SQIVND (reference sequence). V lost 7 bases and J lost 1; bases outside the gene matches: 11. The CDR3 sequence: CASKPMGQGGSNQPQHF. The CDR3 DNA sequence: TGTGCCAGTAAGCCAATGGGACAGGGAGGGAGCAATCAGCCCCAGCATTTT. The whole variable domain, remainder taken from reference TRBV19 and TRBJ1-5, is DGGITQSPKYLFRKEGQNVTLSCEQNLNHDAMYWYRQDPGQGLRLIYYSQIVNDFQKGDIAEGYSVSREKKESFPLTVTSAQKNPTAFYLCASKPMGQGGSNQPQHFGDGTRLSIL.

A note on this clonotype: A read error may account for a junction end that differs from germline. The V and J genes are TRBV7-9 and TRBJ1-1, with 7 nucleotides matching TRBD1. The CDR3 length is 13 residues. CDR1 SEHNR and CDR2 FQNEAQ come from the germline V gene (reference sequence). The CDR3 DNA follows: TGTGCCAACAGCTCGGGACAGCGGACTGAAGCTTTCTTT. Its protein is CANSSGQRTEAFF.